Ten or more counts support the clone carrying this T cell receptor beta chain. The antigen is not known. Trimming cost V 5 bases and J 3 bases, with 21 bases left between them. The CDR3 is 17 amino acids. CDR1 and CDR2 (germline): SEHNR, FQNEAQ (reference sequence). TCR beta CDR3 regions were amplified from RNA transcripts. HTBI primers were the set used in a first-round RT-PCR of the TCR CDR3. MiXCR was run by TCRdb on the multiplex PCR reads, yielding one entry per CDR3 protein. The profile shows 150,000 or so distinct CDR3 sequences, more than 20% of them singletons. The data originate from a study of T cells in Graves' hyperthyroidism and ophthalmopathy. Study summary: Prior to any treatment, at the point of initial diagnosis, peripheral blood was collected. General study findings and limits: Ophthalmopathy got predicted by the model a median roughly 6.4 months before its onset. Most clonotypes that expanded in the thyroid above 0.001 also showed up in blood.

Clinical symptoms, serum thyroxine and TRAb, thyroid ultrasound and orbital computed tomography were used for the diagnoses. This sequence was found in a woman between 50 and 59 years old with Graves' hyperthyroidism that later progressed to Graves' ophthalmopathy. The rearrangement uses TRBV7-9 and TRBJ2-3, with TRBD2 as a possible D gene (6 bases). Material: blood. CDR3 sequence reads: CASSAPRWEDFTDTQYF. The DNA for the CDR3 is TGTGCCAGCAGCGCCCCTCGTTGGGAGGACTTTACAGATACGCAGTATTTT.